Listed here is a single T cell receptor (beta chain). Its matching antigen is unknown. This sample stems from a study of T-cell reconstitution after alpha-beta-depleted transplantation in children. Regarding the study as a whole: Hyperexpanded clones declined; after one year, newly produced T cells mostly supplied diversity. By about two months after transplant, alpha-beta T cells reportedly arose from several hundred graft clones that had expanded.

The TCRbeta library incorporated unique molecular identifiers. TCRdb itself ran the PCR reads through MiXCR, one entry per CDR3 protein. The repertoire holds approximately 520,000 distinct CDR3 sequences, with 11% as singletons. This CDR3 has 16 amino acids. V dropped 5 bases and J dropped 1; count of bases not matched to a gene: 7. Germline CDR1 is MDHEN and CDR2 is SYDVKM. The clonotype originates from a female patient aged 2-9 years who had a stem cell transplant for aplastic anemia, so the T cells may come from the graft donor. Source: PBMCs, mostly from graft donor cells, taken 180 days after TCRalphabeta/CD19-depleted stem cell transplant. The chain couples TRBV28 to TRBJ2-7; TRBD2 matches at 11 bases. The CDR3 DNA reads as TGTGCCAGCAGTCTCATGGGGACTAGCGGATCCTACGAGCAGTACTTC. Its translation: CASSLMGTSGSYEQYF.